What follows are 5 T cell receptor beta chains derived from one specimen sequenced in a study of early T cells in non-severe SARS-CoV-2 infection. TCRdb passed the 5' RACE reads through MiXCR, listing each CDR3 protein once. The data contain more than 65,000 distinct CDR3 sequences, around 12% of them singletons. The sample was whole blood. These receptors were taken from an adult who was a healthcare worker with PCR-confirmed SARS-CoV-2 infection or an uninfected control (not recorded which).

This clonotype was observed at least ten times. The gene calls are TRBV2 and TRBJ1-4; a possible D gene is TRBD1 (6 bases). Looked up from germline, CDR1 is SNHLY and CDR2 is FYNNEI. V lost 2 bases and J 2 bases, leaving 12 bases between the germline ends. The CDR3 totals 16 residues. DNA for the CDR3: TGTGCCAGCAGTGAATTGGGGGCGGCTACTAATGAAAAACTGTTTTTT. Protein: CASSELGAATNEKLFF.

This clonotype was observed a few times. The chain joins TRBV29-1 to TRBJ2-1; D possibly corresponds to TRBD1 (6 bases). V was pared by 4 bases and J by 5 bases, with 12 bases between. The CDR3 spans 13 residues. CDR1 is SQVTM and CDR2 is ANQGSEA in the germline V gene. The DNA for the CDR3 is TGCAGCGTTGTACCAGGGGATCACAATGAGCAGTTCTTC. Translating gives CSVVPGDHNEQFF.

This clonotype was seen repeatedly, ten times or more. The chain employs TRBV3-1 and TRBJ2-3; 8 nucleotides align to TRBD1. CDR3 length equals 14 residues. The V and J ends lost 1 base and 4 bases, in that order; junction bases with no gene match: 1. CDR1 and CDR2 from the germline V gene are LGHDT and YNNKEL (reference sequence). In DNA form, the CDR3 reads TGTGCCAGCAGCCAAGTGGACAGGGCAGATACGCAGTATTTT. Amino acids: CASSQVDRADTQYF.

The V call is TRBV12-3 or TRBV12-4, the J call TRBJ1-1; D call uncertain. Trimming pared 6 bases from V and 4 bases from J, leaving 12 bases between. There are 13 residues in the CDR3. CDR3 region: CASSPGGGTEAFF. Here the CDR3 DNA reads TGTGCCAGCAGCCCAGGAGGAGGCACTGAAGCTTTCTTT.

This clonotype was found many times. The rearrangement uses TRBV28 and TRBJ2-5; TRBD2 matches 11 bases. This CDR3 comprises 21 residues. V lost 4 bases, J lost 2 bases, and 21 bases stayed unmatched. The germline V gene has CDR1 MDHEN and CDR2 SYDVKM. CDR3 residues: CASSYDREVPIAGGVQETQYF. The CDR3 DNA follows: TGTGCCAGCAGTTACGACAGGGAAGTCCCTATAGCGGGAGGGGTTCAAGAGACCCAGTACTTC.